The 21 T cell receptor beta chains listed next were all sequenced from one sample in a study of T cells in Graves' hyperthyroidism and ophthalmopathy. Amplified regions were TCR beta CDR3 sequences from RNA transcripts. The primer set for the first-round RT-PCR of the TCR CDR3 was HTBI. In TCRdb, the multiplex PCR reads were re-called with MiXCR into one record per CDR3 protein. The sample shows roughly 380,000 distinct CDR3 sequences, approximately 14% of them seen only once. The sequenced sample was blood. These TCRs come from a woman aged 60-75 years with Graves' hyperthyroidism.

The chain combines TRBV4-1 with TRBJ1-4; D is ambiguous. Germline loops: CDR1 MGHRA, CDR2 YSYEKL. V was trimmed by 4 bases and J by 6 bases, leaving 12 bases between them. The CDR3 runs to 14 residues. The DNA of the CDR3 is TGCGCCAGCAGCCCCTTAGCCTTGGATGAAAAACTGTTTTTT. Translated: CASSPLALDEKLFF.

This clonotype was seen many times. J is TRBJ1-3 and V is TRBV18; TRBD1 matches 8 bases. V shed 4 bases and J 0 bases; nucleotides not matched to a gene: 8. Germline V gene sequence: CDR1 KGHSH, CDR2 LQKENI. CDR3 length: 17 residues. The CDR3 sequence is CASSHRDRLSSGNTIYF. As DNA, the CDR3 is TGTGCCAGCTCACACCGGGACAGGTTGAGCTCTGGAAACACCATATATTTT.

This clonotype has just a few counts. The V call is TRBV12-3 or TRBV12-4, the J call TRBJ1-4, with a tentative D call TRBD1 (6 bases). The CDR3 sequence is 14 residues long. V was cut by 6 bases and J by 7 bases, with 15 bases left in between. CDR3 bases: TGTGCCAGCAGCTTACGGGACAAGGCTGAAAAACTGTTTTTT. It encodes CASSLRDKAEKLFF.

Notes on this clonotype: A clone one base away is much larger, so this may be a read error. Since no conserved phenylalanine or tryptophan closes the CDR3, a read error is the likely cause. The gene calls are TRBV9 and TRBJ2-3, with D perhaps TRBD1 or TRBD2 (5 bases each). Trimming took off 5 bases at V and 0 bases at J, with 22 bases between the two ends. This CDR3 has 18 residues. Germline CDR1 SGDLS, CDR2 YYNGEE. CDR3 in amino acids: CASSQEPRDPASTDTQYL. The DNA of the CDR3 is TGTGCCAGCAGTCAAGAACCGAGGGACCCAGCTAGCACAGATACGCAGTATCTT.

This clonotype has only a few counts. This chain joins TRBV12-5 and TRBJ2-2; D perhaps matches TRBD1 (6 bases). Trimming left V 2 bases short and J 6 bases short, with 13 bases between. Germline CDR1 and CDR2: LGHNT and FRNRAP. The CDR3 totals 15 residues. As DNA, the CDR3 is TGTGCTAGTGGTTTGCAGGGGCGGCACGCCGGGGAGCTGTTTTTT. Translating gives CASGLQGRHAGELFF.

This clonotype was picked up many times. J is TRBJ2-7 and V is TRBV20-1; D is uncertain. The CDR3 extends over 13 amino acids. V was trimmed by 6 bases and J by 0 bases, leaving 12 bases between them. Germline CDR1 DFQATT, CDR2 SNEGSKA (reference sequence). CDR3 nucleotides: TGCAGTGCGGAGCGCGACAACTCCTACGAGCAGTACTTC. Translating it yields CSAERDNSYEQYF.

The genes are TRBV5-1 and TRBJ1-3, with D maybe TRBD1 (5 bases). This CDR3 contains 16 residues. The germline V gene encodes CDR1 SGHRS and CDR2 YFSETQ. V shed 1 base and J shed 0 bases, with 11 bases lying between them. Here the CDR3 DNA reads TGCGCCAGCAGCTTGCGGGGCCCTTTCTCTGGAAACACCATATATTTT. Translated: CASSLRGPFSGNTIYF.

This clonotype was seen repeatedly, ten times or more. The chain recombines TRBV3-1 with TRBJ2-2; the D is unclear. Trimming removed 8 bases at V and 0 bases at J, with 16 bases between. This CDR3 contains 16 residues. Germline CDR1 and CDR2: LGHDT and YNNKEL (reference sequence). CDR3 bases: TGTGCCAGCCCACCTGAGTCCGGACCGAACACCGGGGAGCTGTTTTTT. This codes for CASPPESGPNTGELFF.

This clonotype was seen at least ten times. This chain connects TRBV12-3 or TRBV12-4 to TRBJ1-4; no clear D. Trimming left V 2 bases short and J 6 bases short, with 7 bases between. The CDR3 runs to 13 residues. CDR3 coding DNA: TGTGCCAGCAGTTTACAGGTCGATGAAAAACTGTTTTTT. Amino acids: CASSLQVDEKLFF.

In its sample, this clonotype was seen many times. The chain is built from TRBV6-1 and TRBJ1-1; no clear D gene. The CDR3 consists of 13 residues. With 6 bases removed from V and 2 bases from J, the gap between germline ends came to 10 bases. Germline V gives CDR1 MNHNS, CDR2 SASEGT. The CDR3 region is CASSPHDNTEAFF. CDR3 sequence (DNA): TGTGCCAGCAGCCCACATGACAACACTGAAGCTTTCTTT.

The chain recombines TRBV6-1 with TRBJ2-2, with 7 bases that match TRBD2. Germline loops: CDR1 MNHNS, CDR2 SASEGT. V shed 7 bases and J 3 bases; nucleotides not matched to a gene: 8. The CDR3 is 15 amino acids. The CDR3 reads CASKTPGLYTGELFF. The CDR3 nucleotides read TGTGCCAGCAAAACCCCGGGACTATACACCGGGGAGCTGTTTTTT.

A few counts support this clonotype. V is TRBV24-1 and J is TRBJ2-1; the match to TRBD1 covers 9 bases. Per germline, CDR1 KGHDR and CDR2 SFDVKD. V lost 5 bases, J lost 12 bases, and 19 bases stayed unmatched. CDR3 length: 17 residues. CDR3 coding DNA: TGTGCCACCAGTGGGAGCTCCGGGACAGGGCTCCTCGGGGGGCAGTTCTTC. Its translation is CATSGSSGTGLLGGQFF.

This clonotype was found many times. V usage is TRBV11-2 and J usage is TRBJ1-1; D is uncertain. Trimming took 5 bases from V and 4 from J, leaving 8 bases between them. The CDR3 totals 12 residues. The germline CDR1 and CDR2 sequences are SGHAT and FQNNGV. This CDR3 is CASSPVGTEAFF. As DNA, the CDR3 is TGTGCCAGCAGCCCAGTGGGCACTGAAGCTTTCTTT.

In its sample, this clonotype was seen once. The V call is TRBV30, the J call TRBJ2-6; 9 nucleotides agree with TRBD1. The V gene's germline CDR1 is GTSNPN and CDR2 SVGIG (reference sequence). Losses at the gene ends were 5 bases for V and 0 bases for J; bases not matched to a gene: 11. CDR3 length equals 18 residues. Here the CDR3 DNA reads TGTGCCTGGGCCACCGGGACAGGGAGGCGCTCTGGGGCCAACGTCCTGACTTTC. Translated, it gives CAWATGTGRRSGANVLTF.

Note on this clonotype: With a much larger clone just one base away, this may be a read error. The chain uses TRBV24-1 and TRBJ2-1; D is possibly TRBD1 (6 bases). The CDR3 has 15 amino acids. CDR1 is KGHDR and CDR2 is SFDVKD in the germline V gene. With 5 bases removed from V and 4 bases from J, the gap between germline ends came to 14 bases. The CDR3 sequence is CATSGRGHGYNEQFF. The CDR3 DNA sequence: TGTGCCACCAGTGGACGGGGACACGGGTACAATGAGCAGTTCTTC.

This clonotype was observed at least ten times. CDR3 DNA: TGTGCCACCAGTGGCCCCGGGACTAGCACAGATACGCAGTATTTT. It translates to CATSGPGTSTDTQYF. This chain connects TRBV24-1 to TRBJ2-3; TRBD2 might be the D (6 bases). The V end lost 5 bases, the J end lost 0 bases, and 11 bases lay between the germline ends. From germline, CDR1 is KGHDR and CDR2 SFDVKD. The CDR3 totals 15 residues.

This clonotype was recorded many times. The V gene is TRBV14, the J gene TRBJ2-5, with TRBD1 as a possible D gene (6 bases). The CDR3 runs to 17 residues. The germline V gene encodes CDR1 SGHDN and CDR2 FVKESK. Trimming took 0 bases from V and 0 from J, leaving 14 bases between them. The DNA for the CDR3 is TGTGCCAGCAGCCAAGATAAAGGGACAATGTACCAAGAGACCCAGTACTTC. It translates to CASSQDKGTMYQETQYF.

This clonotype was counted a few times. The chain employs TRBV7-9 and TRBJ1-2, with D maybe TRBD1 (5 bases). V was pared by 5 bases and J by 7 bases, with 11 bases between. This CDR3 has 12 amino acids. Germline assignment: CDR1 SEHNR and CDR2 FQNEAQ (reference sequence). The CDR3 sequence: CASSLRQSGYTF. The CDR3 coding sequence is TGTGCCAGCAGCCTACGACAGTCTGGCTACACCTTC. The whole variable domain, remainder taken from reference TRBV7-9 and TRBJ1-2, is DTGVSQNPRHKITKRGQNVTFRCDPISEHNRLYWYRQTLGQGPEFLTYFQNEAQLEKSRLLSDRFSAERPKGSFSTLEIQRTEQGDSAMYLCASSLRQSGYTFGSGTRLTVV.

Ten or more counts support this clonotype. This rearrangement joins TRBV7-2 to TRBJ2-3; 8 bases are shared with TRBD2. The length of the CDR3 is 15 residues. Looked up from germline, CDR1 is SGHTA and CDR2 is FQGNSA. The ends lost 5 bases at V and 6 bases at J; junction bases unmatched: 10. CDR3 amino acids: CASSTIGLAGDTQYF. CDR3 DNA sequence: TGTGCCAGCAGCACAATCGGACTAGCTGGGGATACGCAGTATTTT.

This clonotype showed up many times. The chain uses TRBV18 and TRBJ2-5; TRBD1 matches at 7 bases. Germline loops: CDR1 KGHSH, CDR2 LQKENI. CDR3 length equals 14 residues. J lost 4 bases, V lost 0 bases, and 2 bases had no gene match. Here the CDR3 reads CASSPPGTVETQYF. The DNA for the CDR3 is TGTGCCAGCTCACCACCCGGGACAGTAGAGACCCAGTACTTC.

This clonotype was recorded many times. The genes are TRBV3-1 and TRBJ1-6; D uncertain. CDR1 and CDR2 (germline): LGHDT, YNNKEL (reference sequence). CDR3 size: 13 residues. V was clipped by 3 bases and J by 10 bases, with 10 bases between them. The CDR3 coding sequence is TGTGCCAGCAGCCAGGGGAAGGGATCACCCCTCCACTTT. Translating it yields CASSQGKGSPLHF.